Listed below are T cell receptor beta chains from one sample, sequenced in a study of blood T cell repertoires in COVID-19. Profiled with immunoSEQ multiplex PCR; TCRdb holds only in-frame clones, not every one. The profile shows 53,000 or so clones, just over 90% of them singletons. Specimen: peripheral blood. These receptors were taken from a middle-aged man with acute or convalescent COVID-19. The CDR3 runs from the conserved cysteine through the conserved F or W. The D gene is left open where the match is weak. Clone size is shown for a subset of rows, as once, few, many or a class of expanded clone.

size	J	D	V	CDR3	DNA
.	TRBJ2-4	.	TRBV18	CASSPAGSPRDIQYF	TGTGCCAGCTCGCCGGCGGGATCCCCCAGGGACATTCAGTACTTC
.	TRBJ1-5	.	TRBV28	CASSSQGGTGNQPQHF	TGTGCCAGCAGTTCGCAAGGGGGTACGGGCAATCAGCCCCAGCATTTT
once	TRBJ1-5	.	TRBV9	CASSAFGGNQPQHF	TGTGCCAGCAGCGCTTTTGGCGGTAATCAGCCCCAGCATTTT
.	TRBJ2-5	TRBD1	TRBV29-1	CSVGQGQETQYF	TGCAGCGTCGGACAGGGACAAGAGACCCAGTACTTC
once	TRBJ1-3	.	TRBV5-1	CASSLAAGNGNTIYF	TGCGCCAGCAGCTTGGCCGCCGGGAACGGAAACACCATATATTTT
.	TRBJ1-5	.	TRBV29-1	CSVVAGHSNQPQHF	TGCAGCGTTGTAGCAGGGCATAGCAATCAGCCCCAGCATTTT
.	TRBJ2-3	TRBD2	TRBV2	CASGTLLAGTDTQYF	TGTGCCAGCGGTACCCTGCTAGCGGGGACAGATACGCAGTATTTT
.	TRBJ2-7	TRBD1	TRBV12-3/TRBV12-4	CASARDSSYEQYF	TGTGCCAGCGCAAGGGACAGCTCCTACGAGCAGTACTTC
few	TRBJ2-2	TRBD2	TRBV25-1	CASSATSGRAGELFF	TGTGCCAGCAGTGCCACTAGCGGGAGGGCCGGGGAGCTGTTTTTT
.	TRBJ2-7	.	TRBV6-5	CASRSARGLGEQYF	TGTGCCAGCAGAAGCGCCCGGGGTCTGGGCGAGCAGTACTTC
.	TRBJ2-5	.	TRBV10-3	CAISPGGYQETQYF	TGTGCCATCAGCCCGGGTGGGTACCAAGAGACCCAGTACTTC
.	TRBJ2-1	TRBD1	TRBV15	CATSRRLGTGGNEQFF	TGTGCCACCAGCAGAAGACTCGGGACAGGGGGCAATGAGCAGTTCTTC
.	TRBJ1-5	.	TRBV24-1	CATSDRGHSSNQPQHF	TGTGCCACCAGTGACCGGGGACACTCTAGCAATCAGCCCCAGCATTTT
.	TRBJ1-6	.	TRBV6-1	CASSDSWAGANNSPLHF	TGTGCCAGCAGTGATTCTTGGGCAGGGGCAAATAATTCACCCCTCCACTTT
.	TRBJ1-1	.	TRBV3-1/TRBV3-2	CASSQGTTGEAFF	TGTGCCAGCAGCCAAGGGACTACGGGTGAAGCTTTCTTT
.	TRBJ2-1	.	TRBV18	CASSPPPGSRDYNEQFF	TGTGCCAGCTCACCACCCCCGGGCTCTCGGGATTACAATGAGCAGTTCTTC
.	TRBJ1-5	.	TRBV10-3	CATHRDTGQPQHF	TGTGCCACCCACCGGGACACGGGGCAGCCCCAGCATTTT
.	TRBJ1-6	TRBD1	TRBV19	CASSLGQGGHSPLHF	TGTGCCAGTAGTCTCGGACAGGGGGGCCATTCACCCCTCCACTTT
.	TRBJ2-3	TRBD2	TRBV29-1	CSVTPRTSGRADTQYF	TGCAGCGTTACCCCCCGGACTAGCGGGAGGGCAGATACGCAGTATTTT
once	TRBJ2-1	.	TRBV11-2	CASRRPGGRYNEQFF	TGTGCCAGCAGGCGGCCGGGGGGCCGCTACAATGAGCAGTTCTTC
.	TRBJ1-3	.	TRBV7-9	CASSHLQGRGGNTIYF	TGTGCCAGCAGCCACCTTCAGGGGAGAGGAGGAAACACCATATATTTT
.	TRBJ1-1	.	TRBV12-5	CASGLPNTKNTEAFF	TGTGCTAGTGGTTTGCCAAACACGAAGAACACTGAAGCTTTCTTT
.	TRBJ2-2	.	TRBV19	CASNYLGNTGELFF	TGTGCCAGTAATTACCTAGGGAACACCGGGGAGCTGTTTTTT
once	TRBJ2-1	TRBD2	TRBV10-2	CASSALAALMGNEQFF	TGCGCCAGCAGTGCCCTAGCGGCCCTGATGGGCAATGAGCAGTTCTTC
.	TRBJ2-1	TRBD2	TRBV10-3	CATLAGEHNEQFF	TGTGCCACGTTAGCGGGAGAGCACAATGAGCAGTTCTTC
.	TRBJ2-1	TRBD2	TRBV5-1	CASSIGGSSGSNEQFF	TGCGCCAGCAGCATTGGCGGTTCTAGCGGGTCCAATGAGCAGTTCTTC
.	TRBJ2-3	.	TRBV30	CAWGSLDTQYF	TGTGCCTGGGGGAGTTTAGATACGCAGTATTTT
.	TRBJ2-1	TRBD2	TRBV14	CASTSRREGSYNEQFF	TGTGCCAGCACGTCGAGGCGGGAGGGTTCCTACAATGAGCAGTTCTTC
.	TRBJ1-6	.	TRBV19	CASRTGLNSPLHF	TGTGCCAGTAGGACAGGCCTAAATTCACCCCTCCACTTT
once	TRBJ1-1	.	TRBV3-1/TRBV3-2	CASSQARAPNTEAFF	TGTGCCAGCAGCCAAGCCCGCGCCCCGAACACTGAAGCTTTCTTT
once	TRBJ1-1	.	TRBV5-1	CASSLRETIDTEAFF	TGCGCCAGCAGCTTGCGGGAAACTATCGACACTGAAGCTTTCTTT
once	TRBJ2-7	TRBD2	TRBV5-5	CASSLAIVPGASGVYEQYF	TGTGCCAGCAGCTTGGCCATCGTCCCAGGTGCTAGCGGAGTGTACGAGCAGTACTTC
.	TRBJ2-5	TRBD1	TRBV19	CASSTPGQQETQYF	TGTGCCAGTAGTACACCGGGACAGCAAGAGACCCAGTACTTC
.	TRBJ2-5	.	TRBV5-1	CASSWGTGTEETQYF	TGCGCCAGCAGCTGGGGGACTGGGACAGAAGAGACCCAGTACTTC
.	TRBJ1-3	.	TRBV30	CAWSARSSGNTIYF	TGTGCCTGGAGCGCTCGGAGCTCTGGAAACACCATATATTTT
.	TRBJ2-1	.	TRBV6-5	CASSSRQSYNEQFF	TGTGCCAGCAGTTCCCGACAGTCCTACAATGAGCAGTTCTTC
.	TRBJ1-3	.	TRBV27	CASSARGRDTIYF	TGTGCCAGCAGTGCCCGTGGTCGGGACACCATATATTTT
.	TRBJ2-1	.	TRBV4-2	CASSQDNQNYNEQFF	TGTGCCAGCAGCCAAGATAACCAGAACTACAATGAGCAGTTCTTC
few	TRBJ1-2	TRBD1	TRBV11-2	CASSFPGTGGRGGYTF	TGTGCCAGCAGCTTTCCCGGGACAGGGGGCAGGGGTGGCTACACCTTC
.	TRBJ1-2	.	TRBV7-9	CASSLTGSGYTF	TGTGCCAGCAGCTTAACAGGGTCCGGCTACACCTTC
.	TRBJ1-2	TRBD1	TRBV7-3	CASSLMGQGMDGYTF	TGTGCCAGCAGCTTAATGGGACAGGGTATGGATGGCTACACCTTC
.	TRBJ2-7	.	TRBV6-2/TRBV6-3	CASRPDSYEQYF	TGTGCCAGCAGACCTGACTCGTACGAGCAGTACTTC
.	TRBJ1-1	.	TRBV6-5	CASKPGQQGTEAFF	TGTGCCAGCAAACCAGGACAGCAGGGGACTGAAGCTTTCTTT
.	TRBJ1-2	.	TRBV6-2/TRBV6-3	CASSPKDTRGGPHGYTF	TGTGCCAGCAGTCCCAAGGATACAAGGGGGGGACCGCATGGCTACACCTTC
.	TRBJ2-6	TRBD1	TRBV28	CASSGRSGQGGAGANVLTF	TGTGCCAGCAGTGGGCGTTCGGGACAGGGGGGCGCTGGGGCCAACGTCCTGACTTTC
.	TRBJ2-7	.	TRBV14	CASSPRVSYEQYF	TGTGCCAGCAGCCCCAGGGTATCCTACGAGCAGTACTTC
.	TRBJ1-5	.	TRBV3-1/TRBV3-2	CASSQDFGVNQPQHF	TGTGCCAGCAGCCAAGATTTCGGGGTGAATCAGCCCCAGCATTTT